The entry below gives a single TCR beta chain sequence along with its context. Its antigen is undetermined. This CDR3 has 18 residues. Germline values: CDR1 WNHNN, CDR2 SYGVQD (reference sequence). Trimming removed 6 bases from V and 5 bases from J, with 28 bases in between. Vbeta (60) and Jbeta (13) primers were used in the PCR. Sequencing was performed with immunoSEQ multiplex PCR; in TCRdb, only in-frame clones are kept and a portion is missing. The sample holds some 150,000 clones; about three quarters are singletons and the top ten take roughly 4.2%. The data originate from a study of cytomegalovirus exposure and HLA in healthy donors. The study's findings and limits: A missense variant in DCLRE1C was later tied to TCR beta V- and J-gene trimming. In a later analysis, an Asian-associated ancestry cluster reportedly showed fewer N-insertions than the roughly 710-donor mean. A cluster of highly shared sequence variants was likely a sequencing artifact.

This clonotype was sampled from a male donor in good health and CMV-seronegative. The chain joins TRBV10-1 to TRBJ1-1, with D possibly TRBD1 on 5 matching bases. Input material: PBMCs. The CDR3 bases are TGCGCCAGCAGCGGGGGGTTCGGCAGGGTGAACCGAAAGACTGAAGCTTTCTTT. Translation: CASSGGFGRVNRKTEAFF.